Listed below are T cell receptor beta chains from one sample, sequenced in a study of vaccination and CD4 T cells after COVID-19. These receptors have no identified antigens. TCRdb called the PCR reads again in MiXCR, with one record for every CDR3 protein. The sample carries about 8,300 distinct CDR3 sequences, approximately 67% recorded once. Sequencing was done on a sample of CD4+ T cells from blood, cultured in vitro. The receptor source for this set is a human donor who had recovered from COVID-19. The CDR3 runs from the conserved cysteine through the conserved F or W. Each record gives: clone size, J gene, V gene, D gene, CDR3 length, CDR3 DNA, CDR3 protein. A D gene is named only where the DNA matches it firmly. The size entry is marked missing in some rows and otherwise reads once, few, many or a size class.

>.|TRBJ1-5|TRBV6-5|.|17
TGTGCCAGCAGTTACCCTCCCGGACAGCGAGGGTACCAGCCCCAGCATTTT
CASSYPPGQRGYQPQHF
>.|TRBJ1-1|TRBV6-2/TRBV6-3|.|13
TGTGCCAGCAGTTACTCGAAAGGGACTGAAGCTTTCTTT
CASSYSKGTEAFF
>.|TRBJ2-3|TRBV7-7|.|14
TGTGCCAGCAGCCCCTCATTTCCGGCAGATACGCAGTATTTT
CASSPSFPADTQYF
>few|TRBJ2-5|TRBV20-1|TRBD2|15
TGCAGTGCTATCCCGAAAAAGCGGGAGTTCGAGACCCAGTACTTC
CSAIPKKREFETQYF
>.|TRBJ2-5|TRBV12-3/TRBV12-4|.|16
TGTGCCAGCAGTTTAGGAGGGGGGGCGCCTGGAGAGACCCAGTACTTC
CASSLGGGAPGETQYF
>once|TRBJ1-5|TRBV18|.|14
TGTGCCAGCTCACCACCTGGGGCTGATCAGCCCCAGCATTTT
CASSPPGADQPQHF
>.|TRBJ2-1|TRBV20-1|TRBD2|18
TGCAGTGCTAGAGATTTGTTTTCAGCGGGATCGGCCTACAATGAGCAGTTCTTC
CSARDLFSAGSAYNEQFF
>few|TRBJ1-2|TRBV28|.|10
TGTGCCGTAGCTAACTATGGCTACACCTTC
CAVANYGYTF
>.|TRBJ2-2|TRBV19|.|15
TGTGCCAGTAAGGTCGGGAACCAGAACACCGGGGAGCTGTTTTTT
CASKVGNQNTGELFF
>once|TRBJ2-2|TRBV6-1|.|15
TGTGCCAGCTGCAGGGGGGGGCCGAACACCGGGGAGCTGTTTTTT
CASCRGGPNTGELFF
>once|TRBJ2-3|TRBV10-1|TRBD2|13
TGCGCCAGCGGAGCGGGGCGCACAGATACGCAGTATTTT
CASGAGRTDTQYF
>.|TRBJ2-5|TRBV25-1|.|15
TGTGCCAGCAGTGAGCCCGGGGCGTACCAAGAGACCCAGTACTTC
CASSEPGAYQETQYF
>.|TRBJ2-3|TRBV4-1|.|14
TGCGCCAGCAGCCAAGCAGGGAGCACAGATACGCAGTATTTT
CASSQAGSTDTQYF